This record covers a single T cell receptor (beta chain). The source of the sample is a study of blood T cell repertoires in COVID-19. Study at large: Samples representing acute and convalescent COVID-19 were sourced from the United States, Italy and Spain. In each case, the material was cDNA or gDNA derived from T cells, B-cell-depleted T cells, or PBMCs.

The germline gives CDR1 MNHEY, CDR2 SMNVEV (reference sequence). The CDR3 spans 16 residues. Trimming at V came to 9 bases and at J to 7 bases, leaving 13 bases not matched to a gene. In the original analysis: Amplified reference gene primers provided the basis for estimating nucleated cell counts. The repertoire was sequenced with immunoSEQ multiplex PCR; TCRdb's copy has only in-frame clones and lacks some. The DNA gave D and trimming, while V, J and clone size come from that table. The sample records approximately 250,000 clones, more than 75% being singletons. The specimen was peripheral blood. The rearrangement uses TRBV27 and TRBJ2-3; 13 bases are a match to TRBD2. This receptor was taken from a man in his forties with active or convalescent COVID-19. The CDR3 is CASSRGTSGKLNTQYF. CDR3 DNA sequence: TGTGCCAGTAGCCGAGGGACTAGCGGGAAACTTAATACGCAGTATTTT.